Listed below are T cell receptor beta chains from one sample, sequenced in a study of shared clonotypes between healthy human individuals. Method: immunoSEQ multiplex PCR; TCRdb's copy keeps in-frame clones and lacks some. The table records approximately 2,000,000 clones, 93% of them present only once. Specimen: naive CD8+ T cells from PBMCs. The receptors originated from a man younger than 35 in good health. Some clones in this sample may be carry-over from other donors' samples. The CDR3 runs from the conserved cysteine through the conserved F or W. The D gene is left open where the match is weak. Rows may omit the clone size; those that give it use once, few, many or a size class.

d_call j_call v_call clone_size cdr3_nt cdr3_aa
TRBD2 TRBJ2-3 TRBV27 . TGTGCCAGCTTTGGGCTAGCGGGAGTAGTGGATACGCAGTATTTT CASFGLAGVVDTQYF
TRBD1 TRBJ2-3 TRBV19 . TGTGCCAGCGCATCCACAGGGGCCACAGATACGCAGTATTTT CASASTGATDTQYF
. TRBJ2-1 TRBV2 once TGTGCCAGCAGTGAGTCTTTTTACAATGAGCAGTTCTTC CASSESFYNEQFF
. TRBJ2-2 TRBV2 . TGTGCCAGCAGCGGTGACTGGGGAGGGGAGCTGTTTTTT CASSGDWGGELFF
TRBD2 TRBJ2-7 TRBV7-9 . TGTGCCAGCAGCTTAGTCACTGGCGGGAGGAAGATCGAGCAGTACTTC CASSLVTGGRKIEQYF
. TRBJ2-7 TRBV30 . TGTGCCTGGAGAGGGGTACCCTACGAGCAGTACTTC CAWRGVPYEQYF
. TRBJ1-1 TRBV7-9 . TGTGCCAGCAGCTTTCCCGGACGTTCCGCCGAAGCTTTCTTT CASSFPGRSAEAFF
TRBD1 TRBJ2-7 TRBV27 . TGTGCGACAGGACACCCATTGACAGGGGGCGCTTGGGAGCAGTACTTC CATGHPLTGGAWEQYF
. TRBJ2-2 TRBV28 . TGTGCCAGCAGTTTAAGGGGGGAAGACATCACCGGGGAGCTGTTTTTT CASSLRGEDITGELFF
. TRBJ2-7 TRBV4-3 . TGCGCCAGCAGCCAAGACTCTAATGGCAGACCGTTCTACGAGCAGTACTTC CASSQDSNGRPFYEQYF
. TRBJ2-5 TRBV4-3 . TGCGCCAGCAGCCACACACAAGAGGAGACCCAGTACTTC CASSHTQEETQYF
TRBD1 TRBJ2-2 TRBV28 . TGTGCCACCGTGATGGGGACAGGGAACACCGGGGAGCTGTTTTTT CATVMGTGNTGELFF
. TRBJ2-1 TRBV7-9 . TGTGCCAGCACCCCCCCTGGGGTCAACAATGAGCAGTTCTTC CASTPPGVNNEQFF
. TRBJ2-7 TRBV5-1 . TGCGCCAGCAGCTTTGACAGGAAATACGAGCAGTACTTC CASSFDRKYEQYF
. TRBJ2-5 TRBV28 . TGTGCCAGCAGTTCAAAGTTACAGAGGTACCAAGAGACCCAGTACTTC CASSSKLQRYQETQYF
TRBD2 TRBJ2-1 TRBV10-3 . TGTGCCATCAGTCTAGGTGGGAGGGATGAGCAGTTCTTC CAISLGGRDEQFF
. TRBJ1-1 TRBV19 . TGTGCCAGTAGTATGGCGCGGGCGGCGAACACTGAAGCTTTCTTT CASSMARAANTEAFF
TRBD1 TRBJ1-2 TRBV28 . TGTGCCAGCAGTTTAGACAGGGATTCTGGCTACACCTTC CASSLDRDSGYTF
TRBD1 TRBJ1-6 TRBV7-3 . TGTGCCAGCAGCTTAGCGGGACAGGGGTACAATTCACCCCTCCACTTT CASSLAGQGYNSPLHF
. TRBJ2-7 TRBV6-1 . TGTGCCAGCAGTGGCCACGAGCAGTACTTC CASSGHEQYF
. TRBJ1-5 TRBV28 . TGTGCCAGCAGTTTTACGGGGGCACATCAGCCCCAGCATTTT CASSFTGAHQPQHF
. TRBJ1-5 TRBV27 . TGTGCCAGCACCCCCCTAGGCGTCAATCAGCCCCAGCATTTT CASTPLGVNQPQHF
. TRBJ2-2 TRBV7-3 . TGTGCCAGCAGCTTAATCGGGACCGGGGAGCTGTTTTTT CASSLIGTGELFF
. TRBJ2-7 TRBV4-3 . TGCGCCAGCAGCCAAGCCCTAACAGGGAACGAGCAGTACTTC CASSQALTGNEQYF
. TRBJ1-4 TRBV7-9 . TGTGCCAGCAGCTCTCAGGGGATTGGGCCCTCGAATGAAAAACTGTTTTTT CASSSQGIGPSNEKLFF
. TRBJ1-3 TRBV9 . TGTGCCAGCAGCGCCCATAGCGGAGGGGCCGGAAACACCATATATTTT CASSAHSGGAGNTIYF
TRBD2 TRBJ2-7 TRBV4-1 . TGCGCCAGCAGCCTAGCCGGGACTAGCGGCTACGAGCAGTACTTC CASSLAGTSGYEQYF
. TRBJ1-2 TRBV27 . TGTGCCAGCAGTTTACGTGGGTGGACAGTAGCTAACTATGGCTACACCTTC CASSLRGWTVANYGYTF
TRBD2 TRBJ2-3 TRBV28 once TGTGCCAGCAGTCCCCCTAGCGGGTTGACAGATACGCAGTATTTT CASSPPSGLTDTQYF
TRBD2 TRBJ2-3 TRBV9 . TGTGCCAGCAGCACTAGCGTACCACTCGGAGATACGCAGTATTTT CASSTSVPLGDTQYF
. TRBJ2-1 TRBV5-1 . TGCGCCAGCAGCTTGGGGGGGCTTTCTTTCTCCTACAATGAGCAGTTCTTC CASSLGGLSFSYNEQFF
TRBD2 TRBJ2-1 TRBV28 . TGTGCCAGCAGTTCCCCCTTGGCGGGAGGATCCTACAATGAGCAGTTCTTC CASSSPLAGGSYNEQFF
TRBD2 TRBJ2-5 TRBV9 . TGTGCCAGCAGCGTTTCTAGCGGCCTGGGAGAGACCCAGTACTTC CASSVSSGLGETQYF
TRBD2 TRBJ2-7 TRBV5-4 once TGTGCCAGCAGCCCGGGGGGGAGCGGGCAGTACTTC CASSPGGSGQYF
. TRBJ2-1 TRBV7-9 . TGTGCCAGCAGCTCCTCCCGGGACCAAGAGCAGTTCTTC CASSSSRDQEQFF
. TRBJ2-1 TRBV27 . TGTGCCAGCAGTACTACTAGAAACAATGAGCAGTTCTTC CASSTTRNNEQFF
. TRBJ1-5 TRBV19 once TGTGCCAGTAGTATCTTCGACAGGTATCAGCCCCAGCATTTT CASSIFDRYQPQHF
TRBD2 TRBJ2-1 TRBV6-1 . TGTGCCAGCACCTTAGCGGGAGGCCTCTACAATGAGCAGTTCTTC CASTLAGGLYNEQFF
. TRBJ1-5 TRBV7-8 . TGTGCCAGCCGTTCGGGCAGCAATCAGCCCCAGCATTTT CASRSGSNQPQHF
TRBD1 TRBJ2-7 TRBV27 . TGTGCCAGCAGTTGGGGGGGACAGGGCTACGAGCAGTACTTC CASSWGGQGYEQYF
. TRBJ1-3 TRBV4-3 . TGCGCCAGCAGCCAAGATCTGACCATCTCTGGAAACACCATATATTTT CASSQDLTISGNTIYF
TRBD2 TRBJ2-1 TRBV2 . TGTGCCAGCCTAAGGACTAGCGGGAGGCGGAGCTCCTACAATGAGCAGTTCTTC CASLRTSGRRSSYNEQFF
. TRBJ2-2 TRBV7-9 . TGTGCCAGCACCGGGCACTACCTAACCGGGGAGCTGTTTTTT CASTGHYLTGELFF
TRBD1 TRBJ1-1 TRBV7-9 . TGTGCCAGCAGCCCCGGGACAGGGGCTATGAACACTGAAGCTTTCTTT CASSPGTGAMNTEAFF
. TRBJ2-2 TRBV4-1 . TGCGCCAGCAGCCAACAGCTAGTCGGGTTTTCCGGGGAGCTGTTTTTT CASSQQLVGFSGELFF
TRBD1 TRBJ1-4 TRBV27 . TGTGCCAGCAGTTTAGCACCCGGGACAGTTGAAAAACTGTTTTTT CASSLAPGTVEKLFF
. TRBJ1-4 TRBV7-8 . TGTGCCAGCAGCTTAGCGTCCGGGGAGGGTAGGGAAAAACTGTTTTTT CASSLASGEGREKLFF
TRBD1 TRBJ2-7 TRBV5-1 . TGCGCCAGCAGCTCGACAGGGGTTTGGTACGAGCAGTACTTC CASSSTGVWYEQYF
. TRBJ2-3 TRBV7-6 . TGTGCCAGCAGCTTAGATCCGGGTCGCACAGATACGCAGTATTTT CASSLDPGRTDTQYF